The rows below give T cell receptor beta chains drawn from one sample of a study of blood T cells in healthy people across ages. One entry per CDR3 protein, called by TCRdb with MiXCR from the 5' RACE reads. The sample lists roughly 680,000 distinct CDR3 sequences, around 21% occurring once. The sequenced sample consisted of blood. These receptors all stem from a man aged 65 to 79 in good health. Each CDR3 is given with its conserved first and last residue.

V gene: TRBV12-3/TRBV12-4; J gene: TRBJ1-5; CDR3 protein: CASSLGSGYSNQPQHF
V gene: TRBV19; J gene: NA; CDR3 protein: CASSPGTGTFNEQYF
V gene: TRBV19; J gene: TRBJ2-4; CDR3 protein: CASSTSTGGSDIQYF
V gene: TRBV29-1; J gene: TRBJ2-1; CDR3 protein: CSVEDLWTSGYNEQFF
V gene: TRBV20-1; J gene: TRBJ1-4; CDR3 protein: CSARDLAGGQEKLFF
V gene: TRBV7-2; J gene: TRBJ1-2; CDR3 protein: CASSSVAGTVHGYTF
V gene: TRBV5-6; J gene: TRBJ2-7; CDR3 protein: CASRLDDYEQYF
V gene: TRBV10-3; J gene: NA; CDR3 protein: CAISRTGGDEQFF
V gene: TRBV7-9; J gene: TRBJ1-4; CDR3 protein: CASSLDAGKKLFF
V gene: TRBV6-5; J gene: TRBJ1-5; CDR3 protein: CASSYSPGGNQPQHF
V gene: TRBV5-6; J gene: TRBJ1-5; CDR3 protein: CASSFNWNQPQHF
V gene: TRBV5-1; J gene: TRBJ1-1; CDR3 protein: CASSDRQGRAEAFF
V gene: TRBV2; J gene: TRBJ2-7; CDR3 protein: CASSELNYEQYF
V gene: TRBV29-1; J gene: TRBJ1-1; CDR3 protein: CSVHRGPNTEAFF
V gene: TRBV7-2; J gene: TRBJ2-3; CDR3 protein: CASSLLGPSDTQYF
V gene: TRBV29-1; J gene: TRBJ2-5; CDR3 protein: CSVGLGTQETQYF
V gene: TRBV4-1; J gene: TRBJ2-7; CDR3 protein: CASSQEVQAYEQYF
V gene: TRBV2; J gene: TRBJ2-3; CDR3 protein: CASRHRTGASTDTQYF
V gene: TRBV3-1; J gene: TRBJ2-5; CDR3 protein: CASSQISETQYF
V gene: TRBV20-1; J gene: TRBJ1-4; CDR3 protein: CSAKPGQGVEKLFF
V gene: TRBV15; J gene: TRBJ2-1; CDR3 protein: CATSEWTSEYNEQFF
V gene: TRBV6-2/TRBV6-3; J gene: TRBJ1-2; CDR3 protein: CASSYSTNYGYTF
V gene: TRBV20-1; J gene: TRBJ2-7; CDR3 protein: CSASPRGASYEQYF
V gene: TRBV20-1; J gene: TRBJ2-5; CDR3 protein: CSARGAIFQETQYF
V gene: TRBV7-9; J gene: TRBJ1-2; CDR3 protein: CASSPGQGEGGYTF
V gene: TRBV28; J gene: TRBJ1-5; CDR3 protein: CASSLNRDQPQHF
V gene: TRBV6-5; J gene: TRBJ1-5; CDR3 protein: CASSYSWLGLQPQHF
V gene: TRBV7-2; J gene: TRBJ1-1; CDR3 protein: CASSLASGYRSTEAFF
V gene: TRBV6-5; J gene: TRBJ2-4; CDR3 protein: CASSHRSGGATKNIQYF
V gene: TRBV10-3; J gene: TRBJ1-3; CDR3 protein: CAISEGRGSGNTIYF
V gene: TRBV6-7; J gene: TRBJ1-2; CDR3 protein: CASRVTGVNIYGYTF
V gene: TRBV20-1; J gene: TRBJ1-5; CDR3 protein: CSAGHSSNQPQHF
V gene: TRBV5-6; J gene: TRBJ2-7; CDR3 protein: CASSLPSGYYEQYF
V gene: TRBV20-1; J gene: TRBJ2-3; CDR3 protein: CSARRDFTDTQYF
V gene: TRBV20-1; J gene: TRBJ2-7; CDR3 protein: CSATGTVSYEQYF
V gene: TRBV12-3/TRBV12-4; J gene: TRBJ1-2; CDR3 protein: CASSLVLGLSNGYTF
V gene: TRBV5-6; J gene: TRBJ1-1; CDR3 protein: CASSPQGPMNTEAFF
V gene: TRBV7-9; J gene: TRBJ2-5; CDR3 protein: CASSLRWGSETQYF
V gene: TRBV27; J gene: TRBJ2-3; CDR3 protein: CASSLGLFSTDTQYF
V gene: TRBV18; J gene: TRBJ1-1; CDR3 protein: CASSPPGQGAEAFF
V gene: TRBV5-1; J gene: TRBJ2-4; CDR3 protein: CASSFNGGLNIQYF
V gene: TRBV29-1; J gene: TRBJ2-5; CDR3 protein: CSVAGTSGSQETQYF
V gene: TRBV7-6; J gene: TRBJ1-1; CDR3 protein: CASSLEATGQASNTEAFF
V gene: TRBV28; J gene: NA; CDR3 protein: CASSSQLAEAYNEQFF
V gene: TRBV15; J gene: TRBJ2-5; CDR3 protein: CATSRGRVQETQYF
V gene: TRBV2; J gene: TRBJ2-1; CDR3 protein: CASSVDTHNEQFF
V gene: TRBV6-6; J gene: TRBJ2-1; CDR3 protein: CANSSLAGAPNEQFF
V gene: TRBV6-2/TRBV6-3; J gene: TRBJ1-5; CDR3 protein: CASRTGYQPQHF
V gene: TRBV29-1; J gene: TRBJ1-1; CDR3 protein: CSVAGWRATEAFF
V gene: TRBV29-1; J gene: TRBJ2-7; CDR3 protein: CSAGTGPEEQYF
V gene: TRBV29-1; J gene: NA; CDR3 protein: CSLNWGSETQYF
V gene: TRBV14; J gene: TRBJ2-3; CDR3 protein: CASSQGLAGWEDTQYF
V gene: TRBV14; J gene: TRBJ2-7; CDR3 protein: CASSQGQASSYEQYF
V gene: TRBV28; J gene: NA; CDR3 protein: CASSGFRTSHYNEQFF
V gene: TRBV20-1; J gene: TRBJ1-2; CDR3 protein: CSAGTGRVNYGYTF
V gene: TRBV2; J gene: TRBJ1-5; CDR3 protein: CASSEFNSNQPQHF
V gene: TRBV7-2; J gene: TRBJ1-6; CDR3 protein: CASSPRQGSNSPLHF